This T cell receptor beta chain is drawn from a study of blood T cell repertoires in COVID-19. Sequenced by immunoSEQ multiplex PCR; TCRdb stores in-frame clones only, minus some. The repertoire holds around 250,000 clones, 80% to 90% seen once, with 5.7% in the top ten. Trimming cost V 3 bases and J 6 bases; bases outside gene matches: 0. Germline V gene data show CDR1 as GTSNPN and CDR2 as SVGIG (reference sequence). The CDR3 consists of 12 residues. Material for sequencing was peripheral blood. The sequence was obtained from a man of 80 years or more with acute or convalescent COVID-19. This chain uses TRBV30 with TRBJ2-5; TRBD2 agrees at 11 bases. The CDR3 nucleotides are TGTGCCTGGAGGACTAGCGGGAAGACCCAGTACTTC. Protein product: CAWRTSGKTQYF.